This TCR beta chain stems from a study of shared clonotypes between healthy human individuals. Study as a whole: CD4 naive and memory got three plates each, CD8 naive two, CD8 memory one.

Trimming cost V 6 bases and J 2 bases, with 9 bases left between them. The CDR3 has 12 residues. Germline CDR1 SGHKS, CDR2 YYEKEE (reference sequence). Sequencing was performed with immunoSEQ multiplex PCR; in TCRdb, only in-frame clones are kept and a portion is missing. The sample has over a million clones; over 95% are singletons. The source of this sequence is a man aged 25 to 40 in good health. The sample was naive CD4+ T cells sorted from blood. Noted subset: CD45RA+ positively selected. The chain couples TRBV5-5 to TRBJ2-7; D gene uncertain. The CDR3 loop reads CASTHTAYEQYF. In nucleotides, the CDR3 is TGTGCCAGCACCCATACGGCCTACGAGCAGTACTTC.